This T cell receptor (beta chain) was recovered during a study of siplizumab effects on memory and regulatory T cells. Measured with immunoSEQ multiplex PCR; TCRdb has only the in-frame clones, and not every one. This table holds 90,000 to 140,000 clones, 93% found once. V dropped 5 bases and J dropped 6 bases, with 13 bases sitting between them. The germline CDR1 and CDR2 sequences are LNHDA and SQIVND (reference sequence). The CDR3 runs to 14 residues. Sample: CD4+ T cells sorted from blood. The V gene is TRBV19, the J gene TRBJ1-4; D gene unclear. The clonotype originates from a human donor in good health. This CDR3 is CASSDDPLYEKLFF. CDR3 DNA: TGTGCCAGTAGTGATGACCCGTTGTATGAAAAACTGTTTTTT.